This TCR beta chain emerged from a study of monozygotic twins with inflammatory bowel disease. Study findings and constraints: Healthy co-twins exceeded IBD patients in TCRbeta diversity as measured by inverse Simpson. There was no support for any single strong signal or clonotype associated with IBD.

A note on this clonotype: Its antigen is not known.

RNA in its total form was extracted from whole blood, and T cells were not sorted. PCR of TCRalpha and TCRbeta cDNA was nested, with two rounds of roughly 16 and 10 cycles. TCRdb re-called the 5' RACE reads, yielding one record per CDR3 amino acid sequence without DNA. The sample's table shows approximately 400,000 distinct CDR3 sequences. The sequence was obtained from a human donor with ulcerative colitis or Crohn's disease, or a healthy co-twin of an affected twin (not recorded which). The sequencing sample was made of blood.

CDR3: CASSFNSVNEQFF. The chain combines TRBV7-9 with TRBJ2-1; TCRdb selects TRBD2, and the lack of DNA leaves this call unchecked. In germline, CDR1 is SEHNR, CDR2 FQNEAQ (reference sequence). The CDR3 is 13 residues long.